These T cell receptor beta chains were read from a single sample in a study of blood T cell repertoires in COVID-19. TCRdb keeps only in-frame clones here, not all; method: immunoSEQ multiplex PCR. The sample consists of approximately 89,000 clones, 85% to 90% of them appearing once. Sequencing was done on a sample of peripheral blood. The receptors derive from a woman in her 70s with acute or convalescent COVID-19. CDR3s include the opening cysteine and the closing phenylalanine or tryptophan. The order of the fields is clone size, J gene, V gene, CDR3 length, D gene, CDR3 DNA, CDR3 protein. D genes are given only for firm matches. Size tells how often a clone was seen (once, few, many) or the class of an expanded clone, and some rows leave it out.

>NA|TRBJ2-3|TRBV11-2|15|NA
TGTGCCAGCAGTCCCGGACAGATAAGCACAGATACGCAGTATTTT
CASSPGQISTDTQYF
>NA|TRBJ2-1|TRBV11-2|16|TRBD2
TGTGCCAGCAGCTTAAGAGCGGGAGGGACCTACAATGAGCAGTTCTTC
CASSLRAGGTYNEQFF
>NA|TRBJ1-3|TRBV3-1/TRBV3-2|19|TRBD1
TGTGCCAGCAGCCAAGATCCTATCGGGGACAGCCTCTCTGGAAACACCATATATTTT
CASSQDPIGDSLSGNTIYF
>NA|TRBJ2-5|TRBV10-3|16|NA
TGTGCCATCAGTGAGCGGACAAACGAATACCAAGAGACCCAGTACTTC
CAISERTNEYQETQYF
>NA|TRBJ2-1|TRBV24-1|13|TRBD2
TGTGCCACCAGTGAACTAGCGGGGAATGAGCAGTTCTTC
CATSELAGNEQFF
>NA|TRBJ2-3|TRBV2|15|TRBD2
TGTGCCAGCAGTGGACTAGCGGGGGGGTTAGATACGCAGTATTTT
CASSGLAGGLDTQYF
>NA|TRBJ1-1|TRBV3-1/TRBV3-2|18|TRBD1
TGTGCCAGCAGCCAAAGTCCGGGACAGGAAATAGCTGACACTGAAGCTTTCTTT
CASSQSPGQEIADTEAFF
>NA|TRBJ2-2|TRBV6-5|15|NA
TGTGCCAGCAGGACTCAACGCTCGAACACCGGGGAGCTGTTTTTT
CASRTQRSNTGELFF
>NA|TRBJ1-4|TRBV4-1|16|NA
TGCGCCAGCAGCCACGAAATCGGAGGGGGGGGTGAAAAACTGTTTTTT
CASSHEIGGGGEKLFF
>once|TRBJ1-1|TRBV9|15|NA
TGTGCCAGCAGGTTGATACTTACGGTGGCGGGTGAAGCTTTCTTT
CASRLILTVAGEAFF
>once|TRBJ1-6|TRBV3-1/TRBV3-2|18|TRBD1
TGTGCCAGCAGCAGGGACAGTCCCATCATACATCATAATTCACCCCTCCACTTT
CASSRDSPIIHHNSPLHF
>NA|TRBJ2-1|TRBV7-2|16|NA
TGTGCCAGCAGCTTAGTGGGGGGATCTCTAGTGCATGAGCAGTTCTTC
CASSLVGGSLVHEQFF
>NA|TRBJ1-6|TRBV5-6|16|TRBD1
TGTGCCAGCAGCTCAGGGACAGGGGGCCCCAATTCACCCCTCCACTTT
CASSSGTGGPNSPLHF
>NA|TRBJ2-2|TRBV7-8|15|TRBD1
TGTGCCAGCAGCCCGACAGGGGGCAACACCGGGGAGCTGTTTTTT
CASSPTGGNTGELFF
>NA|TRBJ1-3|TRBV14|15|NA
TGTGCCAGCAGCCAACCGGGAGTCCTGAGAAACACCATATATTTT
CASSQPGVLRNTIYF
>NA|TRBJ1-1|TRBV5-1|14|NA
TGCGCCAGCAGCTTGGAGGCAGGGGTCACTGAAGCTTTCTTT
CASSLEAGVTEAFF
>NA|TRBJ1-2|TRBV29-1|12|NA
TGCAGCGTTGAGGCCCAGGGCTATGGCTACACCTTC
CSVEAQGYGYTF
>many|TRBJ2-2|TRBV19|15|TRBD1
TGTGCCAGTAGACCCCAGGGGGCGGAAACCGGGGAGCTGTTTTTT
CASRPQGAETGELFF
>medium-sized|TRBJ1-2|TRBV29-1|14|TRBD1
TGCAGCGTTAGAGTTCGGACAGGGGATTATGGCTACACCTTC
CSVRVRTGDYGYTF
>NA|TRBJ2-5|TRBV2|14|NA
TGTGCCAGCAATCGACTGGGGCCCCAAGAGACCCAGTACTTC
CASNRLGPQETQYF
>NA|TRBJ1-5|TRBV19|15|TRBD1
TGTGCCAGCTTAACCCAGGGGGCAAGCAATCAGCCCCAGCATTTT
CASLTQGASNQPQHF
>NA|TRBJ1-6|TRBV7-9|17|TRBD1
TGTGCCAGCAGCGCCAACCTCGGGACAGATCATAATTCACCCCTCCACTTT
CASSANLGTDHNSPLHF
>NA|TRBJ1-2|TRBV28|16|NA
TGTGCCAGCAGTCCCCCCAACAGGAGATCTAACTATGGCTACACCTTC
CASSPPNRRSNYGYTF
>NA|TRBJ1-2|TRBV11-3|14|NA
TGTGCCAGCAGCTACGGCGGGGGGAACTATGGCTACACCTTC
CASSYGGGNYGYTF
>NA|TRBJ2-1|TRBV19|15|TRBD2
TGTGCCAGTAGTATAGACGGGGGGGAATACAATGAGCAGTTCTTC
CASSIDGGEYNEQFF
>NA|TRBJ1-1|TRBV7-8|13|NA
TGTGCCAGCAGCTTAATGGAGGGGCACAAAGCTTTCTTT
CASSLMEGHKAFF
>few|TRBJ1-5|TRBV19|15|TRBD1
TGTGCCAGTAGCAAACTCGACAGGGGCAATCAGCCCCAGCATTTT
CASSKLDRGNQPQHF
>NA|TRBJ1-1|TRBV10-3|15|TRBD1
TGTGCCATCAGGGGGACAGGGAATAGGGACACTGAAGCTTTCTTT
CAIRGTGNRDTEAFF
>NA|TRBJ2-1|TRBV27|17|TRBD1
TGTGCCAGCAGTTCTCCGGACAGGCCCAGCTCCTACAATGAGCAGTTCTTC
CASSSPDRPSSYNEQFF
>few|TRBJ1-4|TRBV30|15|TRBD1
TGTGCCTGGGGTATCCGGACAGGGGGCAATGAAAAACTGTTTTTT
CAWGIRTGGNEKLFF
>NA|TRBJ1-1|TRBV11-2|14|NA
TGTGCCAGCAGCTTATGGCAGGGGAGTTTTGAAGCTTTCTTT
CASSLWQGSFEAFF
>NA|TRBJ1-1|TRBV2|13|NA
TGTGCCAGCAGAGACAGGCGGAACACTGAAGCTTTCTTT
CASRDRRNTEAFF
>NA|TRBJ1-2|TRBV6-2/TRBV6-3|20|TRBD1
TGTGCCAGCAGTTACTCGACCTTGAAAGCAAAGACAGGGGGATTGGATGGCTACACCTTC
CASSYSTLKAKTGGLDGYTF
>NA|TRBJ1-1|TRBV28|15|NA
TGTGCCAGCAGTTCCGGGGATCGGGGGAACACTGAAGCTTTCTTT
CASSSGDRGNTEAFF
>NA|TRBJ1-6|TRBV5-1|16|TRBD1
TGCGCCAGCAGCTTGGCTGGGACAGCGAATAATTCACCCCTCCACTTT
CASSLAGTANNSPLHF
>NA|TRBJ1-5|TRBV6-6|17|TRBD1
TGTGCCAGCAGTCAGTCGCTTGTAGGGACAGGCAATCAGCCCCAGCATTTT
CASSQSLVGTGNQPQHF
>once|TRBJ1-1|TRBV6-7|16|TRBD1
TGTGCCAGCAGCAATCGTCGGACAGGGAAGGGGACTGAAGCTTTCTTT
CASSNRRTGKGTEAFF
>few|TRBJ2-5|TRBV11-3|15|NA
TGTGCCAGCAGCTACCCTGACAGTCACCAAGAGACCCAGTACTTC
CASSYPDSHQETQYF
>NA|TRBJ2-2|TRBV18|14|TRBD2
TGTGCCAGCCGGACTAGCGGGGACACCGGGGAGCTGTTTTTT
CASRTSGDTGELFF
>NA|TRBJ2-1|TRBV30|15|TRBD2
TGTGCCTGGAGTCTGACTAGCGGGTCCTACAATGAGCAGTTCTTC
CAWSLTSGSYNEQFF
>NA|TRBJ1-2|TRBV4-1|13|NA
TGCGCCAGCAGCGAAGGGGGGGGGTATGGCTACACCTTC
CASSEGGGYGYTF
>NA|TRBJ2-2|TRBV7-9|14|NA
TGTGCCAGCAGCTTTAATTCGAACACCGGGGAGCTGTTTTTT
CASSFNSNTGELFF
>NA|TRBJ1-1|TRBV4-2|13|NA
TGTGCCAGCAGCCCCGACGGAGGCACTGAAGCTTTCTTT
CASSPDGGTEAFF
>NA|TRBJ2-5|TRBV6-5|15|TRBD2
TGTGCCAGCAGCCCCGGGACTACCATAGGGGAGACCCAGTACTTC
CASSPGTTIGETQYF